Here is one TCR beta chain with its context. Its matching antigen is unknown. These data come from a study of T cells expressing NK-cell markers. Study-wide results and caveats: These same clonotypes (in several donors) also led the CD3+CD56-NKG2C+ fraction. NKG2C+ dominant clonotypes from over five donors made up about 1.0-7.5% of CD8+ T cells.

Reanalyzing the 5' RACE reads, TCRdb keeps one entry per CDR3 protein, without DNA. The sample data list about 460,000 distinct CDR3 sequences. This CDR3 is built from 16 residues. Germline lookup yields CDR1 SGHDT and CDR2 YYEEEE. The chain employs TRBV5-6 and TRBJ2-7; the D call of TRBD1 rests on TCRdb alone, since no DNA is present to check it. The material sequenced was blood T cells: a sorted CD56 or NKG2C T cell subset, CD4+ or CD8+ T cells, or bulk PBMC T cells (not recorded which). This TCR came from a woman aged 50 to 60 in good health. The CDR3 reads CASSLVGPGASYEQYF.